This T cell receptor (beta chain) is from a study of control samples from healthy donors and cancer patients. The V and J ends lost 5 bases and 4 bases respectively, with 9 bases between them. Germline V CDR1 and CDR2: SEHNR, FQNEAQ (reference sequence). The CDR3 covers 12 residues. TCRdb keeps only in-frame clones here, not all; method: immunoSEQ multiplex PCR. The table has 150,000 to 200,000 clones, about 90% seen once. This clonotype originated in a woman aged 40 to 50 in good health. The chain couples TRBV7-9 to TRBJ2-7, with D maybe TRBD1 (6 bases). The sample comprised blood. The CDR3 protein is CASSLQGYEQYF. The CDR3 DNA sequence: TGTGCCAGCAGCCTACAGGGTTACGAGCAGTACTTC.